One sample yielded the 3 T cell receptor beta chains listed below, sequenced in a study of CD8 T cells in Susac syndrome. When the RNA was reverse transcribed, random hexamers were used with an input of about 0.45 to 1 ug. MiXCR was run by TCRdb on the immunoSEQ multiplex PCR reads, yielding one entry per CDR3 protein. The repertoire holds 250,000 to 300,000 distinct CDR3 sequences, with 70% to 90% as singletons. The specimen was CD8+ T cells from PBMCs. All receptors come from a human donor with multiple sclerosis.

This chain connects TRBV2 to TRBJ2-1; weak D call: TRBD1 (6 bases). The CDR3 is 13 amino acids. Germline CDR1 and CDR2: SNHLY and FYNNEI. Deletions cut 4 bases from V and 5 bases from J, with 9 bases between. In DNA, the CDR3 is TGTGCCAGCAGTGGACAGGAGAACAATGAGCAGTTCTTC. It codes for CASSGQENNEQFF.

The gene calls are TRBV12-3 or TRBV12-4 and TRBJ2-2; 7 bases map to TRBD2. V gave up 5 bases and J gave up 7 bases; unmatched junction bases: 10. The CDR3 has 15 amino acids. The CDR3 region has the DNA TGTGCCAGCAGTCCCGGGACCTTAGCGGGCGGGGAGCTGTTTTTT. This encodes CASSPGTLAGGELFF.

The genes are TRBV29-1 and TRBJ2-7; D may match TRBD1 or TRBD2 (6 bases each). Trimming removed 6 bases at V and 2 bases at J, with 14 bases between. CDR1 is SQVTM and CDR2 is ANQGSEA in the germline V gene. The CDR3 has 13 residues. CDR3 sequence: CSVGGGKTYEQYF. The DNA for the CDR3 is TGCAGCGTGGGGGGCGGGAAGACCTACGAGCAGTACTTC.